The next 7 T cell receptor beta chains were all read from a single sample in a study of T cells in Graves' hyperthyroidism and ophthalmopathy. There were TCR beta CDR3 regions amplified from RNA transcripts. HTBI primers drove first-round RT-PCR of the TCR CDR3. A single record per CDR3 protein comes from TCRdb applying MiXCR to the multiplex PCR reads. The table lists roughly 24,000 distinct CDR3 sequences, around 40% of them singletons. The material sequenced was blood. The receptors come from a woman in her twenties or thirties with Graves' hyperthyroidism.

The chain combines TRBV19 with TRBJ1-5; no reliable D call. V lost 3 bases, J lost 9 bases, and 15 bases lay in between. CDR1 LNHDA and CDR2 SQIVND come from the germline V gene (reference sequence). The CDR3 runs 14 residues. The CDR3 sequence: CASSMGRTLGPQHF. The CDR3 nucleotides are TGTGCCAGTAGTATGGGCAGGACCCTCGGGCCCCAGCATTTT.

This clonotype was counted at least ten times. The rearrangement joins TRBV4-1 to TRBJ1-1; D not resolved. Trimming removed 0 bases from V and 0 bases from J, with 8 bases in between. In germline, CDR1 is MGHRA, CDR2 YSYEKL. The CDR3 totals 15 residues. The CDR3 region is CASSQEELLNTEAFF. The CDR3 region has the DNA TGCGCCAGCAGCCAAGAGGAGCTTCTGAACACTGAAGCTTTCTTT.

Points on this clonotype: One end of the junction fails to match germline, which may point to a read error. The chain combines TRBV7-3 with TRBJ2-1, with D possibly being TRBD2 (6 bases). Germline V gene sequence: CDR1 SGHTA, CDR2 FQGTGA. The CDR3 extends over 15 amino acids. The CDR3 spells CASTLLTGEYNKQFF. The DNA for the CDR3 is TGTGCCAGCACTCTCCTAACGGGGGAATACAATAAGCAGTTCTTC. The whole variable domain, remainder taken from reference TRBV7-3 and TRBJ2-1, is GAGVSQTPSNKVTEKGKYVELRCDPISGHTALYWYRQSLGQGPEFLIYFQGTGAADDSGLPNDRFFAVRPEGSVSTLKIQRTERGDSAVYLCASTLLTGEYNKQFFGPGTRLTVL.

This clonotype was observed many times. This CDR3 is CASSLGPGGDYGYTF. Here the CDR3 DNA reads TGTGCCAGCAGCTTAGGGCCGGGGGGTGACTATGGCTACACCTTC. The rearrangement joins TRBV7-3 to TRBJ1-2; a possible D gene is TRBD1 (5 bases). CDR1 is SGHTA and CDR2 is FQGTGA in the germline V gene. V lost 2 bases to trimming and J lost 3 bases, with 13 bases between them. CDR3 length: 15 amino acids.

As regards this clonotype: A junction boundary mismatches the germline segment, possibly from a read error. CDR3 sequence: CATRTGRNEKLFF. Written as DNA, the CDR3 is TGTGCCACCAGGACAGGGAGAAATGAGAAACTGTTTTTT. The rearrangement joins TRBV15 to TRBJ1-4; 7 positions agree with TRBD1. This CDR3 contains 13 residues. Germline CDR1 is LNHNV and CDR2 is YYDKDF (reference sequence).

This clonotype has at least ten counts. The V and J genes are TRBV5-5 and TRBJ2-3, with TRBD2 identical over 7 bases. Looked up from germline, CDR1 is SGHKS and CDR2 is YYEKEE (reference sequence). The CDR3 runs 17 residues. The V and J ends lost 1 base and 0 bases, in that order; junction bases with no gene match: 8. CDR3 nucleotides: TGTGCCAGCAGCTTGAGGCTAGCGGTACTTAGCACAGATACGCAGTATTTT. Translated: CASSLRLAVLSTDTQYF.

The V gene is TRBV5-1, the J gene TRBJ2-7, with D uncertain. Trimming stripped 2 bases from V and 4 bases from J, with 7 bases between. Germline CDR1 is SGHRS and CDR2 is YFSETQ. The CDR3 spans 12 residues. The CDR3 is CASSLQPYEQYF. The CDR3 DNA reads TGCGCCAGCAGCTTACAGCCTTACGAGCAGTACTTC.